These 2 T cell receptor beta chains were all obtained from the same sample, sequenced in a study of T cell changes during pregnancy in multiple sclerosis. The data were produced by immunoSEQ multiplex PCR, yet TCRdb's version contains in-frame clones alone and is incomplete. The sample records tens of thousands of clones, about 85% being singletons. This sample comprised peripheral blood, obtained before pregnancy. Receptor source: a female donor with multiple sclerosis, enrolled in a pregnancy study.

The CDR3 sequence: CSVVQPNSGNTIYF. CDR3 in DNA: TGCAGCGTTGTACAACCCAACTCTGGAAACACCATATATTTT. J is TRBJ1-3 and V is TRBV29-1; unclear D gene. The CDR3 covers 14 residues. Germline CDR1 reads SQVTM; CDR2 reads ANQGSEA. Trimming took off 4 bases at V and 0 bases at J, with 10 bases between the two ends.

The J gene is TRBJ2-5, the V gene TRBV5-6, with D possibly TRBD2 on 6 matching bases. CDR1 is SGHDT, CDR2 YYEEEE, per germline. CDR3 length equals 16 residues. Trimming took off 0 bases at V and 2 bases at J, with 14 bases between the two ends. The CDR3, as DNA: TGTGCCAGCAGCTTGGGCCCTAGCGTACGTCAAGAGACCCAGTACTTC. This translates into CASSLGPSVRQETQYF.